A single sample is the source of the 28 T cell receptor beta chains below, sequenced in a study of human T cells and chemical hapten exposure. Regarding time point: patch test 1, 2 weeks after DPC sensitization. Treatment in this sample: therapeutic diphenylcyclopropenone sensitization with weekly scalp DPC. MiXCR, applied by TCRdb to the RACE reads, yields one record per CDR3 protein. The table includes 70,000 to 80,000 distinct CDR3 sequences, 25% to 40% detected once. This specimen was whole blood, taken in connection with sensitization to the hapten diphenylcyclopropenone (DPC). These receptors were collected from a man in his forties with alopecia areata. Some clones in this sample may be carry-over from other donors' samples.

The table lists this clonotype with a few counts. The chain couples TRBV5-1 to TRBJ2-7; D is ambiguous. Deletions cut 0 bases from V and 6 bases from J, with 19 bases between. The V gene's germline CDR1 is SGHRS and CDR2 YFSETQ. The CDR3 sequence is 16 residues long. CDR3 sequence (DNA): TGCGCCAGCAGCTTGGCCCTCACCCCACAAACCCTCGAGCAGTACTTC. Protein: CASSLALTPQTLEQYF.

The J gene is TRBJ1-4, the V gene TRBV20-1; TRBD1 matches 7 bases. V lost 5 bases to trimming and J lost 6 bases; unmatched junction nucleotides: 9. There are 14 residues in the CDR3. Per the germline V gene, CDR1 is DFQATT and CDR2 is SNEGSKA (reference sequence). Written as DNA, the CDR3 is TGCAGTGCTCTCCTCGACAGGGCCGATGAAAAACTGTTTTTT. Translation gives CSALLDRADEKLFF.

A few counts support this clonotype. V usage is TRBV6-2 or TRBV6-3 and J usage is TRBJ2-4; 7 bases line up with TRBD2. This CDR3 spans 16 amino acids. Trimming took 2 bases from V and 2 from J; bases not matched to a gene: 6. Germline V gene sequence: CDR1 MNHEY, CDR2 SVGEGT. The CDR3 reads CASSYGGSITKNIQYF. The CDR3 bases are TGTGCCAGCAGTTACGGCGGGAGTATAACCAAAAACATTCAGTACTTC.

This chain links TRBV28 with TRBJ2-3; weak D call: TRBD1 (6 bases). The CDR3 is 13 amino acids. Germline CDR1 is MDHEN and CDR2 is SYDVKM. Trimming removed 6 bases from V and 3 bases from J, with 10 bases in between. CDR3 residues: CASSPGQTDTQYF. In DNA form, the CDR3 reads TGTGCCAGCAGCCCCGGACAGACAGATACGCAGTATTTT. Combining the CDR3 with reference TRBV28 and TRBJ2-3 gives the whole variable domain DVKVTQSSRYLVKRTGEKVFLECVQDMDHENMFWYRQDPGLGLRLIYFSYDVKMKEKGDIPEGYSVSREKKERFSLILESASTNQTSMYLCASSPGQTDTQYFGPGTRLTVL.

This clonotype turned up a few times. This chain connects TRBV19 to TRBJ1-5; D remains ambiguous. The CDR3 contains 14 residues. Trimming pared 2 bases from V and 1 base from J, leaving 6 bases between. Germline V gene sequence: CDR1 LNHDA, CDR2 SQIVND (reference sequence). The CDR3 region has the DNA TGTGCCAGTAGTATACAAGGGAGCAATCAGCCCCAGCATTTT. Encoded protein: CASSIQGSNQPQHF.

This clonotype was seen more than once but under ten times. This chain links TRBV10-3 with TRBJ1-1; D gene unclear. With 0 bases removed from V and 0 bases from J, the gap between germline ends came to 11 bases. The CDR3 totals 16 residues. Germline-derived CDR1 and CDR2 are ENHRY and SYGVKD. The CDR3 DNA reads TGTGCCATCAGTGAGTCGGGAGCTGGGTTGAACACTGAAGCTTTCTTT. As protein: CAISESGAGLNTEAFF.

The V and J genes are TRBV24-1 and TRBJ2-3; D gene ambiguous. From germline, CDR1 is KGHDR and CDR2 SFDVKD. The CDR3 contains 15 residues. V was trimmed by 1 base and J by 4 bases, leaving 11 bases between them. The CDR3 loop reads CATSDFSPDADTQYF. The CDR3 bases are TGTGCCACCAGTGATTTTTCCCCGGACGCAGATACGCAGTATTTT.

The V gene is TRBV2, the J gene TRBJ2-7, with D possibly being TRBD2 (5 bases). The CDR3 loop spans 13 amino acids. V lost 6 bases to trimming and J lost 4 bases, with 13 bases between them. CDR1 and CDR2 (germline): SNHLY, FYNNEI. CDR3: CASSRTALYEQYF. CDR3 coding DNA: TGTGCCAGCAGCAGGACTGCTCTGTACGAGCAGTACTTC.

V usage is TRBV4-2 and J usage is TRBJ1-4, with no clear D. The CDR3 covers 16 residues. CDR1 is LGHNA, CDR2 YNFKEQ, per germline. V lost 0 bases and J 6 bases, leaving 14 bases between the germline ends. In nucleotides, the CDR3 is TGTGCCAGCAGCCAAGATTTCGACAAGATGGATGAAAAACTGTTTTTT. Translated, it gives CASSQDFDKMDEKLFF.

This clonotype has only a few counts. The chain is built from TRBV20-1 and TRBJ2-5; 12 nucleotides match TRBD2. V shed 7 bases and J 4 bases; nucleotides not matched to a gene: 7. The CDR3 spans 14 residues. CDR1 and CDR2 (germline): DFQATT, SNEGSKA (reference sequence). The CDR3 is CSVVRTSGIETQYF. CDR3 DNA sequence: TGCAGTGTTGTCAGGACTAGCGGGATAGAGACCCAGTACTTC.

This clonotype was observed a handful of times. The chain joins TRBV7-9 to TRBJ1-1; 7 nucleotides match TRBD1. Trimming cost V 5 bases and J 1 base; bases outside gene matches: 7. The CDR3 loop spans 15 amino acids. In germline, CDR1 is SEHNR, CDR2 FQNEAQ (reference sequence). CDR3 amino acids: CASSNIDRANTEAFF. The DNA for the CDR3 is TGTGCCAGCAGCAATATCGACAGGGCGAACACTGAAGCTTTCTTT. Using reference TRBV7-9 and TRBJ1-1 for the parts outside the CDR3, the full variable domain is DTGVSQNPRHKITKRGQNVTFRCDPISEHNRLYWYRQTLGQGPEFLTYFQNEAQLEKSRLLSDRFSAERPKGSFSTLEIQRTEQGDSAMYLCASSNIDRANTEAFFGQGTRLTVV.

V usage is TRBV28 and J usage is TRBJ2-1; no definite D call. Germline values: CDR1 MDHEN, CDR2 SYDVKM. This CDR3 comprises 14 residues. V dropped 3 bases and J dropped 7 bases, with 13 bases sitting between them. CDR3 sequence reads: CASSFGMVRNEQFF. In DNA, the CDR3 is TGTGCCAGCAGTTTTGGGATGGTTAGGAATGAGCAGTTCTTC.

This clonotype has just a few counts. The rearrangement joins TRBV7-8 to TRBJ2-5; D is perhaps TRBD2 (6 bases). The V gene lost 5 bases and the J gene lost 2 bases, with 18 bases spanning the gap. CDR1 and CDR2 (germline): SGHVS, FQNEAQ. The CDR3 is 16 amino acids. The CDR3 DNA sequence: TGTGCCAGCAGCGCCTCGTCGCAGGGACTGCAAGAGACCCAGTACTTC. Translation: CASSASSQGLQETQYF.

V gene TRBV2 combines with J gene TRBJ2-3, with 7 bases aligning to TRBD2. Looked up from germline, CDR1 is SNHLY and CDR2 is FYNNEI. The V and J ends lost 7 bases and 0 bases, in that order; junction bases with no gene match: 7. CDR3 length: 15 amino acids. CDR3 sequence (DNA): TGTGCCAGCAAAAGGGCTAGCGGAAGCACAGATACGCAGTATTTT. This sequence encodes CASKRASGSTDTQYF.

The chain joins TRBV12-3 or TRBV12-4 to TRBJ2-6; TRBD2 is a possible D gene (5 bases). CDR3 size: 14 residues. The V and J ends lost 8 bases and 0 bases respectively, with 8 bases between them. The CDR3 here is CASRGFSGANVLTF. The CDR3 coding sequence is TGTGCCAGCCGAGGGTTCTCTGGGGCCAACGTCCTGACTTTC.

The CDR3 sequence is CASSPSSQGLHEQYF. The CDR3 bases are TGTGCCAGCAGCCCTTCCTCCCAGGGTCTTCACGAGCAGTACTTC. V usage is TRBV11-2 and J usage is TRBJ2-7, with D possibly TRBD1 on 5 matching bases. The CDR3 has 15 residues. From germline, CDR1 is SGHAT and CDR2 FQNNGV. Trimming removed 5 bases at V and 5 bases at J, with 19 bases between.

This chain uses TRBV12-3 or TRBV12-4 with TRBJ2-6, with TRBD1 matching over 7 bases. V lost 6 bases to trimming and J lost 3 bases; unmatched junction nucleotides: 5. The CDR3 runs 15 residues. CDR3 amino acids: CASRHRGDGANVLTF. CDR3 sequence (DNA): TGTGCCAGCAGACACAGGGGAGATGGGGCCAACGTCCTGACTTTC.

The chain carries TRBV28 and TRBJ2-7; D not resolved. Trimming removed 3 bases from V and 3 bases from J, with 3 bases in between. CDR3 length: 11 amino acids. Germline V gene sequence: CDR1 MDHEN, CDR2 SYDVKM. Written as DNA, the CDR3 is TGTGCCAGCAGTTTGTACTACGAGCAGTACTTC. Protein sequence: CASSLYYEQYF.

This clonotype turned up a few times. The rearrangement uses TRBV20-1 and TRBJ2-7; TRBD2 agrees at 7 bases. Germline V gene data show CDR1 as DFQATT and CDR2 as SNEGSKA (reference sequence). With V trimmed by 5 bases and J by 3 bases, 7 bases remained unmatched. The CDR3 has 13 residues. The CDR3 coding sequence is TGCAGTGCTGGAGGACTAGACAGCTACGAGCAGTACTTC. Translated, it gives CSAGGLDSYEQYF.

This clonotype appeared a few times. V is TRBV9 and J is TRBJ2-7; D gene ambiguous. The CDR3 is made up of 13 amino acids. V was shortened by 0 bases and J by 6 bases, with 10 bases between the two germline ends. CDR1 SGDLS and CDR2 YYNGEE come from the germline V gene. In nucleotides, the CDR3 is TGTGCCAGCAGCGTAGGAGTGGCTGGCGAGCAGTACTTC. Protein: CASSVGVAGEQYF.

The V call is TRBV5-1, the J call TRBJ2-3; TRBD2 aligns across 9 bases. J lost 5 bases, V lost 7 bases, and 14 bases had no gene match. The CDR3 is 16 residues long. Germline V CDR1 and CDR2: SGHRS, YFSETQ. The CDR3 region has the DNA TGCGCCAGCCGACCCTTAGCGGGAGACCGGGGAGATACGCAGTATTTT. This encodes CASRPLAGDRGDTQYF.

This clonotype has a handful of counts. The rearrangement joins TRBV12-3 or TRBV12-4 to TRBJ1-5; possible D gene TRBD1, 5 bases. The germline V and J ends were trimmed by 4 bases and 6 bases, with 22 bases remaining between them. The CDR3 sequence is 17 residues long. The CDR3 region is CASSSGGGAGSGQPQHF. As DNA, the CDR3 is TGTGCCAGCAGTTCGGGGGGAGGGGCGGGGAGTGGTCAGCCCCAGCATTTT.

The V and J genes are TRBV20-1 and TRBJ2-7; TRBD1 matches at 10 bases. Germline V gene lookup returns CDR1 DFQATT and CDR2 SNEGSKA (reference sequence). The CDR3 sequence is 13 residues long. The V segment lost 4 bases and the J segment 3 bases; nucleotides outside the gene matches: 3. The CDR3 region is CSAKGQGVYEQYF. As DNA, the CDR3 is TGCAGTGCTAAAGGACAGGGGGTCTACGAGCAGTACTTC.

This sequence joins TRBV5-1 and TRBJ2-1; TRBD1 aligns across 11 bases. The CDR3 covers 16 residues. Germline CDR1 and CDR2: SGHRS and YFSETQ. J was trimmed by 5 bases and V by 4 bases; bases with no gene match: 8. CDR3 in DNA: TGCGCCAGCAGCGCCCGGGACAGGGGGTTGGACAATGAGCAGTTCTTC. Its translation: CASSARDRGLDNEQFF.

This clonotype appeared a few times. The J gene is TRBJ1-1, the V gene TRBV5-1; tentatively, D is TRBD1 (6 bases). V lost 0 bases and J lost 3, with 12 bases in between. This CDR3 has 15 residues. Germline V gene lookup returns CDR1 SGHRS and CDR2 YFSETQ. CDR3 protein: CASSLALGGDTEAFF. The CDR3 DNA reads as TGCGCCAGCAGCTTGGCTCTGGGGGGCGACACTGAAGCTTTCTTT.

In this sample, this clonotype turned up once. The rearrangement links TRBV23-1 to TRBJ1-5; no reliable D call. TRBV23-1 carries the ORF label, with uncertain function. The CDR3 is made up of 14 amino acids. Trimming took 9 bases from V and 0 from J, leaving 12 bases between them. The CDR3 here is CARTFVVSNQPQHF. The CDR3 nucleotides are TGCGCCAGAACGTTTGTAGTTAGCAATCAGCCCCAGCATTTT.

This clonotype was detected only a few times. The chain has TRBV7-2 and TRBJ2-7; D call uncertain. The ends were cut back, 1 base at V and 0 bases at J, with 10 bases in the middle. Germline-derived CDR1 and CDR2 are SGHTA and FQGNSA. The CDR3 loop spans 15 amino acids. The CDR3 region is CASSLEPDHSYEQYF. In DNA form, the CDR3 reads TGTGCCAGCAGCTTAGAGCCGGACCACTCCTACGAGCAGTACTTC.

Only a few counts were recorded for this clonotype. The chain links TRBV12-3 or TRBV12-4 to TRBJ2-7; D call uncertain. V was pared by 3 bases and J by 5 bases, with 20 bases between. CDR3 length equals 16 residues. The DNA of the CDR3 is TGTGCCAGCAGTTTTGTTTTAGTAAACCCTTCGGACGAGCAGTACTTC. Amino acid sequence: CASSFVLVNPSDEQYF.